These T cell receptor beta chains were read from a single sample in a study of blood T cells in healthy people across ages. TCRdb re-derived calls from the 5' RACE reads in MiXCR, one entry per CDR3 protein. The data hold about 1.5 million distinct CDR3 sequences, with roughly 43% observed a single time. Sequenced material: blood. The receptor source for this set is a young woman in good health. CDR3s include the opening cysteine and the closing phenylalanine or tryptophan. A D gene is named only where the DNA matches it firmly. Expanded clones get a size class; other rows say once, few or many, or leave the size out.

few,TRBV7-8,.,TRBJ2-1,TGTGCCAGCAGCTTAGGAGCCGGACTAAGCTCCTACAATGAGCAGTTCTTC,CASSLGAGLSSYNEQFF
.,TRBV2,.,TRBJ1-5,TGTGCCAGCAGGCGGGACGAAAATCAGCCCCAGCATTTT,CASRRDENQPQHF
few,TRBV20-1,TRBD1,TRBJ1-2,TGCAGTGCCCCACACCTCGGGACAGGGGCGGGCTACACCTTC,CSAPHLGTGAGYTF
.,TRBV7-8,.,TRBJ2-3,TGTGCCAGCAGCTCCAGGGTATCCTCTGGCACAGATACGCAGTATTTT,CASSSRVSSGTDTQYF
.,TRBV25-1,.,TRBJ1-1,TGTGCCAGCAGTGAACGGATAGCAGAGAACACTGAAGCTTTCTTT,CASSERIAENTEAFF
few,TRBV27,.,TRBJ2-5,TGTGCCAGCAGTTTATCCTTTTTGTCAGGGCAAGAGACCCAGTACTTC,CASSLSFLSGQETQYF
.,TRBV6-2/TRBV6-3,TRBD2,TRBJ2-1,TGTGCCAGCAGTTACGGGTCGGGAGGTTTTGGGGAGCAGTTCTTC,CASSYGSGGFGEQFF
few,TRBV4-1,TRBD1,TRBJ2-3,TGCGCCAGCAGCCCCAGGACAGGGGGAGATACGCAGTATTTT,CASSPRTGGDTQYF
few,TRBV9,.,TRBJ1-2,TGTGCCAGCAGCGTAGGTCCATTCCGGGGCTACACCTTC,CASSVGPFRGYTF
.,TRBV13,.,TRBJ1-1,TGTGCCAGCAGCTCTATACTTACGGGGGGTGACACTGAAGCTTTCTTT,CASSSILTGGDTEAFF
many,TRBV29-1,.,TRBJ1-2,TGCAGCGTTGAAGGGACGGTGAACTATGGCTACACCTTC,CSVEGTVNYGYTF
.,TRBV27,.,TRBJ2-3,TGTGCCAGCAGTTTGCGGGGCCCCGGAAGCACAGATACGCAGTATTTT,CASSLRGPGSTDTQYF
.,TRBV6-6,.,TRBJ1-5,TGTGCCAGCAATAGGGGCGGAGGCAATCAGCCCCAGCATTTT,CASNRGGGNQPQHF
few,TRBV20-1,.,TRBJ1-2,TGCAGTGCTCTACGAACAGGCGGGGAAGGCTATGGCTACACCTTC,CSALRTGGEGYGYTF
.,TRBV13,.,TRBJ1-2,TGTGCCAGCAAGGCCGGGGGCGCCGACTATGGCTACACCTTC,CASKAGGADYGYTF
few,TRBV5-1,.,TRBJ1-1,TGCGCCAGCAGCCTGGGAGGCAGGGCGAGGCCTGAAGCTTTCTTT,CASSLGGRARPEAFF
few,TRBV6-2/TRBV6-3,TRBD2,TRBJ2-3,TGTGCCAGCAGCAGCGGGACTAGCGGGACCTTACACCCCGATACGCAGTATTTT,CASSSGTSGTLHPDTQYF
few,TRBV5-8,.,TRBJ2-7,TGTGCCAGCAGCTTCCTTTCTCTGAACGCCTACGAGCAGTACTTC,CASSFLSLNAYEQYF
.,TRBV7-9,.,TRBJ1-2,TGTGCCAGCAGCCGACAGCTCTATGGCTACACCTTC,CASSRQLYGYTF
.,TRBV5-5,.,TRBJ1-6,TGTGCCAGCAGCTTCGTCGCCCCGACCCCCTATAATTCACCCCTCCACTTT,CASSFVAPTPYNSPLHF
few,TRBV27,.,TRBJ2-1,TGTGCCAGCAGTACCCACTCGAGCTCCTACAATGAGCAGTTCTTC,CASSTHSSSYNEQFF
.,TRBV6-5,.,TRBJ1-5,TGTGCCAGCATGAGAAGCCCAAATCAGCCCCAGCATTTT,CASMRSPNQPQHF
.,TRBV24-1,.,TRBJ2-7,TGTGCCACCAGTGATTTATTTGAGCAGTACTTC,CATSDLFEQYF
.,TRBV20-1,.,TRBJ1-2,TGCAGTGCTAGAGATCCCAGGGGCCATGGCTACACCTTC,CSARDPRGHGYTF
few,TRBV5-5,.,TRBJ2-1,TGTGCCAGCAGCCCGGTGGGCCACGAAAGAAATGAGCAGTTCTTC,CASSPVGHERNEQFF
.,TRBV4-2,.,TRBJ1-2,TGTGCCAGCAGCCAAGATCTTGAGACAGCTGGCTACACCTTC,CASSQDLETAGYTF
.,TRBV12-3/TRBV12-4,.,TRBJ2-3,TGTGCCAGCAGTTACCCCCTGGACCGGTTTATCACAGATACGCAGTATTTT,CASSYPLDRFITDTQYF
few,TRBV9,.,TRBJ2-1,TGTGCCAGCAGCGTAGAAGGGGGATCCTACAATGAGCAGTTCTTC,CASSVEGGSYNEQFF
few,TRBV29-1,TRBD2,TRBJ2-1,TGCAGCGTTGAAGATCTGGGGGGGGAACAGTTCTTC,CSVEDLGGEQFF
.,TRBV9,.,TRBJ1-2,TGTGCCAGCAGCCCTATGGGGGGCGGTGACTATGGCTACACCTTC,CASSPMGGGDYGYTF
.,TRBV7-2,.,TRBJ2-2,TGTGCCAGCAGCTTATATCCCCCGGGAGCGAACACCGGGGAGCTGTTTTTT,CASSLYPPGANTGELFF
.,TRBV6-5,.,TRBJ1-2,TGTGCGACAAGGAGAGCTGGCTACACCTTC,CATRRAGYTF
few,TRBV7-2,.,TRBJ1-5,TGTGCCAGCAGCCCTGTAATTGGTAGCAATCAGCCCCAGCATTTT,CASSPVIGSNQPQHF